Listed here are 23 T cell receptor beta chains from one sample, sequenced in a study of EBV T-cell therapy then PD-1 blockade in nasopharyngeal carcinoma. The antigens of these receptors remain unknown. Time point given: 266 days after commencement of treatment, after nivolumab therapy. Treatment of the sample: AdE1-LMPpoly-expanded autologous EBV-specific T-cell therapy followed by anti-PD-1 nivolumab. The table came from immunoSEQ multiplex PCR; TCRdb's copy has only in-frame clones and leaves some out. The sample contains about 20,000 clones, roughly four fifths of which appear only once. The source material was CD8+ T cells from blood, sampled around day 250 from a patient whose treatment included autologous EBV-specific T cells and nivolumab. The receptors were gathered from a middle-aged man with nasopharyngeal carcinoma.

The chain carries TRBV7-9 and TRBJ2-7; no reliable D call. This CDR3 has 11 amino acids. The germline CDR1 and CDR2 sequences are SEHNR and FQNEAQ (reference sequence). Trimming shortened V by 6 bases and J by 2 bases, and 5 bases separated the two germline ends. The CDR3 DNA reads TGTGCCAGCAGTTATACCTACGAGCAGTACTTC. It is translated as CASSYTYEQYF.

The chain is built from TRBV6-1 and TRBJ2-5; a possible D gene is TRBD1 (5 bases). Germline CDR1 reads MNHNS; CDR2 reads SASEGT. Trimming left V 2 bases short and J 7 bases short, with 14 bases between. CDR3 size: 14 residues. The CDR3 DNA reads TGTGCCAGCAGTGAATGGGGCAGGTCACGGACCCAGTACTTC. It translates to CASSEWGRSRTQYF.

This clone was seen at least ten times. The chain links TRBV5-6 to TRBJ1-2; no firm D call. Germline V gene sequence: CDR1 SGHDT, CDR2 YYEEEE. V was shortened by 2 bases and J by 1 base, with 9 bases between the two germline ends. This CDR3 region has 14 residues. The CDR3 bases are TGTGCCAGCAGCTTTCGTGGTAGTAACTATGGCTACACCTTC. Protein sequence: CASSFRGSNYGYTF.

This chain connects TRBV15 to TRBJ1-4; a possible D gene is TRBD1 (5 bases). The CDR3 runs to 16 residues. The germline V gene encodes CDR1 LNHNV and CDR2 YYDKDF (reference sequence). V lost 0 bases and J 2 bases, leaving 10 bases between the germline ends. CDR3 protein: CATSREGSGTNEKLFF. CDR3 DNA: TGTGCCACCAGCAGAGAAGGCTCAGGGACTAATGAAAAACTGTTTTTT.

This clone appeared once. V is TRBV5-4 and J is TRBJ2-3; a weak D match, TRBD1 (6 bases). This CDR3 is 15 amino acids long. Between the trimmed V and J ends, which lost 3 bases and 0 bases, there was a span of 11 bases. The germline V gene encodes CDR1 SGHNT and CDR2 YYREEE (reference sequence). The CDR3 nucleotides read TGTGCCAGCAGCTACAGGGATACCAGCACAGATACGCAGTATTTT. Translation: CASSYRDTSTDTQYF.

This clone is deemed medium-sized. The chain recombines TRBV6-4 with TRBJ2-3, with 8 bases aligning to TRBD1. Germline-derived CDR1 and CDR2 are MRHNA and SNTAGT. V lost 0 bases and J lost 4; bases outside the gene matches: 0. The CDR3 sequence is 14 residues long. The CDR3 DNA is TGTGCCAGCAGTGACTCACAGGGGGCAGATACGCAGTATTTT. Protein sequence: CASSDSQGADTQYF.

The J gene is TRBJ2-1, the V gene TRBV3-1 (or the pseudogene TRBV3-2); possible D gene TRBD1, 6 bases. The CDR3 contains 16 residues. V was pared by 0 bases and J by 4 bases, with 13 bases between. Germline V gene data show CDR1 as LGHDT and CDR2 as YNNKEL (reference sequence). The CDR3 sequence is CASSQEHRASYNEQFF. The CDR3 DNA follows: TGTGCCAGCAGCCAAGAGCACAGGGCTTCATACAATGAGCAGTTCTTC.

The CDR3 sequence is CASSPETGGWSYEQYF. As DNA, the CDR3 is TGCGCCAGCAGCCCCGAGACAGGGGGTTGGAGCTACGAGCAGTACTTC. V usage is TRBV5-1 and J usage is TRBJ2-7; TRBD1 matches at 9 bases. The V and J ends lost 4 bases and 3 bases, in that order; junction bases with no gene match: 11. The CDR3 has 16 residues. The V gene's germline CDR1 is SGHRS and CDR2 YFSETQ.

The chain joins TRBV2 to TRBJ2-7; D is ambiguous. CDR1 is SNHLY and CDR2 is FYNNEI in the germline V gene. Trimming took off 0 bases at V and 3 bases at J, with 9 bases between the two ends. The CDR3 is made up of 14 amino acids. Here the CDR3 DNA reads TGTGCCAGCAGTGAAGCCTTTCAGGTCTACGAGCAGTACTTC. Translating gives CASSEAFQVYEQYF.

The V and J genes are TRBV6-5 and TRBJ2-1, with D perhaps matching TRBD1 or TRBD2 (5 bases each). Per germline, CDR1 MNHEY and CDR2 SVGAGI. The CDR3 totals 12 residues. V was clipped by 6 bases and J by 4 bases, with 7 bases between them. The CDR3 is CASSREYNEQFF. The CDR3 DNA sequence: TGTGCCAGCAGCAGGGAGTACAATGAGCAGTTCTTC.

This clone has just one count. This chain links TRBV30 with TRBJ2-2; possible D gene TRBD2, 5 bases. The germline V and J ends were trimmed by 1 base and 6 bases, with 15 bases remaining between them. From germline, CDR1 is GTSNPN and CDR2 SVGIG (reference sequence). The CDR3 has 15 amino acids. The CDR3 sequence is CAWSAASRESGELFF. CDR3 bases: TGTGCCTGGAGTGCCGCCAGTAGGGAGTCCGGGGAGCTGTTTTTT.

The chain is built from TRBV3-1 (or the pseudogene TRBV3-2) and TRBJ2-3; D gene ambiguous. V was clipped by 3 bases and J by 2 bases, with 6 bases between them. Germline V lookup: CDR1 LGHDT, CDR2 YNNKEL (reference sequence). This CDR3 is built from 13 residues. The CDR3 reads CASSHYNTDTQYF. For the CDR3, the DNA is TGTGCCAGCAGCCATTACAACACAGATACGCAGTATTTT.

The rearrangement links TRBV9 to TRBJ2-3; D possibly corresponds to TRBD2 (7 bases). Germline CDR1 and CDR2: SGDLS and YYNGEE. Trimming removed 4 bases from V and 6 bases from J, with 18 bases in between. The CDR3 loop spans 15 amino acids. The CDR3 protein is CASSFYGGAGDTQYF. The DNA of the CDR3 is TGTGCCAGCAGCTTCTATGGGGGGGCAGGGGATACGCAGTATTTT.

This clone showed up just once. This chain joins TRBV5-1 and TRBJ2-6; D unclear. The V gene lost 2 bases and the J gene lost 0 bases, with 6 bases spanning the gap. CDR3 length equals 15 residues. CDR1 and CDR2 from the germline V gene are SGHRS and YFSETQ. CDR3 amino acids: CASSFDGSGANVLTF. In DNA form, the CDR3 reads TGCGCCAGCAGCTTCGATGGCTCTGGGGCCAACGTCCTGACTTTC.

The rearrangement joins TRBV6-2 or TRBV6-3 to TRBJ2-7; tentatively, D is TRBD1 (6 bases). V was pared by 4 bases and J by 2 bases, with 15 bases between. Per germline, CDR1 MNHEY and CDR2 SVGEGT. There are 15 residues in the CDR3. The CDR3 DNA is TGTGCCAGCAGTTCTACAGGGTCGGTCACCTACGAGCAGTACTTC. This codes for CASSSTGSVTYEQYF.

The gene calls are TRBV21-1 and TRBJ1-2. TRBV21-1 is tagged as a pseudogene. The CDR3 is made up of 12 amino acids. The CDR3 bases are TGTGCCAGCAGCGCCGGTCGGGATGGCTACACCTTC. It yields the protein CASSAGRDGYTF.

The chain is built from TRBV9 and TRBJ1-6; D possibly corresponds to TRBD1 (5 bases). In germline, CDR1 is SGDLS, CDR2 YYNGEE. Trimming took off 4 bases at V and 0 bases at J, with 17 bases between the two ends. The CDR3 is made up of 18 amino acids. The CDR3 region is CASSTDGALSSYNSPLHF. CDR3 bases: TGTGCCAGCAGCACCGACGGGGCTTTAAGCTCCTATAATTCACCCCTCCACTTT.

This chain connects TRBV6-2 or TRBV6-3 to TRBJ2-7; 7 bases align to TRBD1. Germline loops: CDR1 MNHEY, CDR2 SVGEGT. CDR3 length: 14 residues. Trimming cost V 0 bases and J 4 bases; bases outside gene matches: 3. CDR3 nucleotide sequence: TGTGCCAGCAGTTACTCGGGGGACAGATACGAGCAGTACTTC. This codes for CASSYSGDRYEQYF.

V is TRBV4-3 and J is TRBJ2-5; the D is unclear. This CDR3 region has 15 residues. Germline V gene lookup returns CDR1 LGHNA and CDR2 YSLEER. V dropped 0 bases and J dropped 4 bases, with 12 bases sitting between them. CDR3: CASSQEASEGETQYF. Here the CDR3 DNA reads TGCGCCAGCAGCCAAGAAGCGAGCGAAGGAGAGACCCAGTACTTC.

V is TRBV12-3 or TRBV12-4 and J is TRBJ1-5, with TRBD1 as a possible D gene (6 bases). V dropped 1 base and J dropped 14 bases, with 15 bases sitting between them. The CDR3 has 13 residues. This chain's CDR3 is CASSLVLTGREHF. The DNA of the CDR3 is TGTGCCAGCAGTTTAGTCCTCACAGGGAGGGAGCATTTT.

This clone came up a few times. The chain recombines TRBV9 with TRBJ2-1; no reliable D call. The CDR3 length is 13 residues. Germline CDR1 is SGDLS and CDR2 is YYNGEE. V shed 2 bases and J shed 6 bases, with 9 bases lying between them. The CDR3 coding sequence is TGTGCCAGCAGCGTCGCCAGTCGCAATGAGCAGTTCTTC. Its translation: CASSVASRNEQFF.

This clone occurred once. V and J are TRBV6-4 and TRBJ2-2, with 14 bases matching TRBD2. Per germline, CDR1 MRHNA and CDR2 SNTAGT. J lost 3 bases, V lost 6 bases, and 0 bases had no gene match. CDR3 length: 15 residues. This CDR3 reads CASRTSGGDTGELFF. CDR3 nucleotide sequence: TGTGCCAGCAGGACTAGCGGGGGGGACACCGGGGAGCTGTTTTTT.

The chain joins TRBV2 to TRBJ2-2, with D tentatively TRBD1 or TRBD2 (6 bases each). The V end lost 7 bases, the J end lost 2 bases, and 14 bases lay between the germline ends. CDR3 length equals 15 residues. Germline assignment: CDR1 SNHLY and CDR2 FYNNEI. For the CDR3, the DNA is TGTGCCAGCACCCCCCGGGGGCCTAACACCGGGGAGCTGTTTTTT. It codes for CASTPRGPNTGELFF.